This is a list of T cell receptor beta chains from one sample in a study of spatial heterogeneity in lung cancer. TCRdb re-derived calls from the 5' RACE reads in MiXCR, one entry per CDR3 protein. The table has almost 3,000 distinct CDR3 sequences, under 10% seen once. Material: lung tumor tissue, obtained at surgery. The receptors stem from a female donor with early-stage non-small cell lung cancer. The CDR3 runs from the conserved cysteine through the conserved F or W. A D gene is named only where the DNA matches it firmly. Only some rows state a clone size, as once, few, many or a class for expanded clones.

abundance | d_gene | len | j_gene | v_gene | CDR3aa | CDR3nt
many | NA | 17 | TRBJ1-1 | TRBV5-1 | CASSPERGGRNTEASFF | TGCGCCAGCAGCCCCGAAAGGGGGGGGAGGAACACTGAAGCTTCTTTCTTT
medium-sized | NA | 12 | TRBJ2-5 | TRBV11-2 | CASSPRGETQYF | TGTGCCAGCAGCCCTAGGGGAGAGACCCAGTACTTC
NA | NA | 15 | TRBJ2-7 | TRBV6-2/TRBV6-3 | CASSTHSTRTREQYF | TGTGCCAGCAGCACGCACTCAACTAGGACGCGCGAGCAGTACTTC
medium-sized | NA | 15 | TRBJ1-5 | TRBV7-8 | CASSITGAGNQPQHF | TGTGCCAGCAGCATCACGGGGGCTGGTAATCAGCCCCAGCATTTT
NA | NA | 16 | TRBJ2-7 | TRBV12-3/TRBV12-4 | CASSQSPYRVYYEQYF | TGTGCCAGCAGTCAGTCCCCCTACAGGGTTTATTACGAGCAGTACTTC
medium-sized | NA | 14 | TRBJ2-1 | TRBV27 | CASSFPPTYREQFF | TGTGCCAGCAGTTTTCCCCCAACCTATCGTGAGCAGTTCTTC
NA | NA | 14 | TRBJ2-7 | TRBV19 | CASSPRRVSYEQYF | TGTGCCAGTAGTCCAAGACGGGTCTCCTACGAGCAGTACTTC
medium-sized | TRBD1 | 15 | TRBJ2-3 | TRBV20-1 | CSASPGQGFPDTQYF | TGCAGTGCTAGCCCGGGACAGGGGTTCCCAGATACGCAGTATTTT
medium-sized | NA | 15 | TRBJ2-1 | TRBV6-1 | CASTGGGRTYNEQFF | TGTGCCAGCACGGGAGGGGGCCGAACCTACAATGAGCAGTTCTTC
medium-sized | TRBD2 | 16 | TRBJ2-2 | TRBV27 | CASSLSGTSGTGELFF | TGTGCCAGCAGTTTATCGGGGACTAGCGGGACCGGGGAGCTGTTTTTT
medium-sized | NA | 13 | TRBJ1-1 | TRBV27 | CASYTWGSTEAFF | TGTGCCAGTTATACCTGGGGAAGCACTGAAGCTTTCTTT
medium-sized | TRBD2 | 13 | TRBJ2-3 | TRBV29-1 | CSVDSGATDTQYF | TGCAGCGTTGACAGCGGGGCCACAGATACGCAGTATTTT
NA | NA | 8 | TRBJ1-5 | TRBV28 | CGVDGQHF | TGTGGGGTGGACGGTCAGCATTTT
few | NA | 14 | TRBJ2-2 | TRBV6-5 | CASKRRRNTGELFF | TGTGCCAGCAAGAGGAGGCGAAACACCGGGGAGCTGTTTTTT
medium-sized | NA | 13 | TRBJ2-1 | TRBV5-1 | CASSPGPRGEQFF | TGCGCCAGCAGCCCAGGGCCCCGCGGTGAGCAGTTCTTC
large | TRBD1 | 15 | TRBJ1-1 | TRBV29-1 | CSVEVRTGGGTEAFF | TGCAGCGTTGAAGTGAGGACAGGGGGCGGCACTGAAGCTTTCTTT
medium-sized | NA | 11 | TRBJ2-5 | TRBV6-5 | CASRGGATQYF | TGTGCCAGCCGGGGCGGGGCGACCCAGTACTTC
medium-sized | TRBD1 | 15 | TRBJ2-7 | TRBV7-9 | CASSRDRVGSYEQYF | TGTGCCAGCAGCAGAGACAGGGTAGGATCCTACGAGCAGTACTTC
NA | NA | 14 | TRBJ2-7 | TRBV6-6 | CASSTGLVWVEQYF | TGTGCCAGCAGCACCGGACTGGTTTGGGTGGAGCAGTACTTC
medium-sized | NA | 19 | TRBJ2-1 | TRBV7-2 | CASSLRSLTGFNAYNEQFF | TGTGCCAGCAGCTTAAGGTCCCTGACTGGGTTCAATGCCTACAATGAGCAGTTCTTC
large | NA | 14 | TRBJ2-5 | TRBV11-1 | CASSARGRPETQYF | TGTGCCAGCAGCGCGCGGGGGCGCCCGGAGACCCAGTACTTC
medium-sized | NA | 14 | TRBJ1-1 | TRBV12-3/TRBV12-4 | CASSLAGRNTEAFF | TGTGCCAGCAGTTTGGCAGGGAGAAACACTGAAGCTTTCTTT
medium-sized | NA | 17 | TRBJ2-7 | TRBV5-1 | CASSLGASAKSSYEQYF | TGCGCCAGCAGCTTGGGGGCTTCTGCCAAATCCTCCTACGAGCAGTACTTC
many | NA | 16 | TRBJ2-5 | TRBV12-3/TRBV12-4 | CASTDYAGLGKETQYF | TGTGCCAGCACCGACTATGCGGGCCTTGGGAAAGAGACCCAGTACTTC
medium-sized | NA | 14 | TRBJ1-2 | TRBV7-2 | CASSPIWGDYGYTF | TGTGCCAGCAGCCCGATCTGGGGCGACTATGGCTACACCTTC
medium-sized | NA | 13 | TRBJ1-2 | TRBV6-2/TRBV6-3 | CASSSAVNYGYTF | TGTGCCAGCAGCTCAGCTGTTAACTATGGCTACACCTTC
medium-sized | TRBD2 | 17 | TRBJ2-1 | TRBV20-1 | CSAKFLGLAGRGNEQFF | TGCAGTGCCAAGTTTTTGGGACTAGCGGGGAGGGGGAATGAGCAGTTCTTC
medium-sized | TRBD1 | 15 | TRBJ2-3 | TRBV3-1 | CASSQVRTGADTQYF | TGTGCCAGCAGCCAAGTCCGGACAGGGGCAGATACGCAGTATTTT
medium-sized | NA | 16 | TRBJ1-6 | TRBV30 | CAWDRLPSSYNSPLHF | TGTGCCTGGGATAGACTGCCGAGCTCCTATAATTCACCCCTCCACTTT
medium-sized | NA | 12 | TRBJ2-1 | TRBV11-2 | CASSRTNNEQFF | TGTGCCAGCAGCAGGACGAACAATGAGCAGTTCTTC
few | TRBD1 | 14 | TRBJ1-1 | TRBV7-6 | CASRPPGGNTEAFF | TGTGCCAGCAGACCTCCAGGGGGCAACACTGAAGCTTTCTTT
medium-sized | NA | 12 | TRBJ2-5 | TRBV10-2 | CASSLSTETQYF | TGCGCCAGCAGCCTTAGTACCGAGACCCAGTACTTC
medium-sized | NA | 15 | TRBJ2-3 | TRBV5-1 | CASSLALSSTDTQYF | TGCGCCAGCAGCTTGGCCTTGAGTAGCACAGATACGCAGTATTTT
medium-sized | TRBD1 | 15 | TRBJ1-5 | TRBV18 | CASSSGRGGDQPQHF | TGTGCCAGCTCATCTGGAAGAGGGGGCGATCAGCCCCAGCATTTT
many | NA | 13 | TRBJ2-1 | TRBV9 | CASSLGPYNEQFF | TGTGCCTCCAGCCTAGGCCCCTACAATGAGCAGTTCTTC
medium-sized | NA | 14 | TRBJ2-7 | TRBV6-5 | CASKLTSGTYEQYF | TGTGCCAGCAAACTTACTTCCGGAACCTACGAGCAGTACTTC
medium-sized | NA | 10 | TRBJ1-2 | TRBV29-1 | CSVVGDRYTF | TGCAGCGTTGTGGGGGACCGGTACACCTTC
NA | TRBD2 | 15 | TRBJ2-3 | TRBV24-1 | CATEGLAGVPDTQYF | TGTGCCACAGAAGGGTTAGCGGGAGTCCCAGATACGCAGTATTTT
medium-sized | NA | 17 | TRBJ2-7 | TRBV27 | CASSYKGTLQNYYEQYF | TGTGCCAGCAGTTACAAGGGGACCCTCCAGAACTACTACGAGCAGTACTTC
few | NA | 14 | TRBJ2-3 | TRBV7-6 | CASSLGPYTDTQYF | TGTGCCAGCAGCCTGGGACCGTACACAGATACGCAGTATTTT
NA | TRBD1 | 14 | TRBJ1-6 | TRBV25-1 | CASHGTGNNSPLHF | TGTGCCAGCCACGGGACAGGGAACAATTCACCCCTCCACTTT